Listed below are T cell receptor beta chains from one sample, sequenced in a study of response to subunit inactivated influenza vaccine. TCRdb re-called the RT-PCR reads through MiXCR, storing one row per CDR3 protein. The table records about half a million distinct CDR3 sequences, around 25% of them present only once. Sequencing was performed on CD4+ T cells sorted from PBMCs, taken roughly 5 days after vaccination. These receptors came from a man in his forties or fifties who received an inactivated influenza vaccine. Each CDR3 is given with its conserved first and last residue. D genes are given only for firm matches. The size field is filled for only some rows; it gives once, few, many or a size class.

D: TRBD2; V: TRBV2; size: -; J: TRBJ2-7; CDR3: CASSASGGTSYEQYF; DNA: TGTGCCAGCAGCGCTAGCGGGGGGACCTCCTACGAGCAGTACTTC
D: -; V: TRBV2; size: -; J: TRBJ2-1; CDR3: CASSAGLGIGQFF; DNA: TGTGCCAGCAGTGCTGGACTGGGAATTGGGCAGTTCTTC
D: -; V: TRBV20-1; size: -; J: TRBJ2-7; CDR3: CSARGPLYEQYF; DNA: TGCAGTGCTAGAGGTCCCCTTTACGAGCAGTACTTC
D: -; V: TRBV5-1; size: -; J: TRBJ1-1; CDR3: CASSSGTMNTEAFF; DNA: TGCGCCAGCAGCTCGGGGACCATGAACACTGAAGCTTTCTTT
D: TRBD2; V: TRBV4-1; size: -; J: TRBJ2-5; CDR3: CASSQDGVAGATFLETQYF; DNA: TGCGCCAGCAGCCAAGATGGGGTAGCGGGCGCTACCTTTCTTGAGACCCAGTACTTC
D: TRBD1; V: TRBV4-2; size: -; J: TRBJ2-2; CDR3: CASSLTGGVGELFF; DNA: TGTGCCAGCAGCCTGACAGGGGGCGTCGGGGAGCTGTTTTTT
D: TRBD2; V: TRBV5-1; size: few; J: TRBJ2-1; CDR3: CASSSASGSFNEQFF; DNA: TGCGCCAGCAGCTCGGCTAGCGGGAGTTTCAATGAGCAGTTCTTC
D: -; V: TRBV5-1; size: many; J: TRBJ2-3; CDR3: CASRRYLGASTDTQYF; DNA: TGCGCCAGCAGAAGATATTTGGGGGCTAGCACAGATACGCAGTATTTT
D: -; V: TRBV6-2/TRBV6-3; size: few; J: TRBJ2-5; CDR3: CASSYAGIRETQYF; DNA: TGTGCCAGCAGTTACGCTGGCATCCGGGAGACCCAGTACTTC
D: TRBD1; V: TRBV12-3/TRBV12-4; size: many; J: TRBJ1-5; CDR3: CASSLGQSRQPQHF; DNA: TGTGCCAGCAGTCTGGGACAGAGCAGGCAGCCCCAGCATTTT
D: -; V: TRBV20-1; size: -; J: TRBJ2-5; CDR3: CSAAKETQYF; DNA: TGCAGTGCTGCCAAAGAGACCCAGTACTTC
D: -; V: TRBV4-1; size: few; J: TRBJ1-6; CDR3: CASSQERSSYNSPLHF; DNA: TGCGCCAGCAGCCAAGAACGGAGCTCCTATAATTCACCCCTCCACTTT
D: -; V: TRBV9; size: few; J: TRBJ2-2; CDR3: CASSPTLGGELFF; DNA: TGTGCCAGCAGCCCTACCTTGGGTGGGGAGCTGTTTTTT
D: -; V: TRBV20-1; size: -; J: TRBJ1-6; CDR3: CSARTGMYSPLHF; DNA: TGCAGTGCTAGAACGGGGATGTATTCACCCCTCCACTTT
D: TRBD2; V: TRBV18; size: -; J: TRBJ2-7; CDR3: CASSSGTSNEQYF; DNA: TGTGCCAGCTCAAGCGGGACTTCGAACGAGCAGTACTTC